The clone carrying this T cell receptor (beta chain) appeared once. Its antigen is unidentified. Germline V gives CDR1 SGHTA, CDR2 FQGNSA. V gave up 6 bases and J gave up 3 bases; unmatched junction bases: 6. This CDR3 is 15 amino acids long. This specimen belongs to a study of post-analysis software for immune sequencing data. Turning to the study itself: Included courses were relapsing-remitting and secondary progressive multiple sclerosis; progressive-relapsing multiple sclerosis was also included. Whole-study results and caveats: By F measure, strong co-clustering occurred among samples prepared in the same batch. About 5 TRBV segments, including TRBV5-6, TRBV5-1 and TRBV20-1, were more frequent in patients than controls. Patients with multiple sclerosis recorded significantly lower normalized Chao1 diversity than controls, the study found.

The library was made from cDNA and included unique molecular identifiers. TCRdb re-called the PCR reads with MiXCR, one entry per CDR3 protein. This sample carries hundreds of thousands of distinct CDR3 sequences, approximately 60% of them seen once, and the ten largest clones take roughly 10%. The chain has TRBV7-2 and TRBJ2-7, with 12 bases that match TRBD2. The receptor was derived from a girl aged 2-15 years with multiple sclerosis. Source material: blood. The CDR3 region is CASSLTSGGFYEQYF. CDR3 DNA: TGTGCCAGCAGTTTGACTAGCGGGGGTTTCTACGAGCAGTACTTC.